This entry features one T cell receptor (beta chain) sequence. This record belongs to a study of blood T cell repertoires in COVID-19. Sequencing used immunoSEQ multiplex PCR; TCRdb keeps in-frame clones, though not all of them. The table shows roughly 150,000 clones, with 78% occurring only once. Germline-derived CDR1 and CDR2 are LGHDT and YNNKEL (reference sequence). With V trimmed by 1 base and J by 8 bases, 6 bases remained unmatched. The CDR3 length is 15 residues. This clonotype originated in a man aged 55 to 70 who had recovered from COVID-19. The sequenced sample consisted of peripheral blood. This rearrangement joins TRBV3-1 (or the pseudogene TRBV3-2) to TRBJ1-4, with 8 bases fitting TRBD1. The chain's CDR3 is CASSQAGQGGEKLFF. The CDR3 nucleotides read TGTGCCAGCAGCCAAGCTGGACAGGGCGGAGAAAAACTGTTTTTT.